One and the same sample provided the 24 T cell receptor beta chains below, sequenced in a study of T-cell memory formation after mild COVID-19 (dated by TCRdb to the early 2020s). The receptor library was made with 5' RACE. Instrument on record: Illumina NovaSeq 6000. TCRdb itself trimmed the public reads at Q25 with fastp, ran MiXCR and retained productive beta chains. Rows with a matching CDR3 protein are joined into one entry that keeps the most common DNA and genes. The sample table contains about 210,000 distinct CDR3 sequences; only one count was recorded for about 10% of them. Of the sample, around 3.3% is held by the ten largest clones. The source material was PBMCs or a T cell subset sorted from them (not recorded which). All receptors derive from a man between 18 and 29 years old who had mild COVID-19 (a few samples of this study predate the infection). The sample titles of this study are shuffled in the database, so cell type and time point are left out; the donor was told from shared clones.

This clonotype was detected ten times or more. The chain couples TRBV3-1 to TRBJ2-2; 8 nucleotides line up with TRBD1. CDR1 is LGHDT and CDR2 is YNNKEL in the germline V gene (reference sequence). J lost 4 bases, V lost 4 bases, and 5 bases had no gene match. This CDR3 contains 15 residues. The CDR3: CASSLTGGGTGELFF. CDR3 nucleotide sequence: TGTGCCAGCAGCCTTACAGGGGGAGGCACCGGGGAGCTGTTTTTT.

The V call is TRBV20-1, the J call TRBJ2-7, with 10 bases fitting TRBD2. The CDR3 length is 13 residues. Germline CDR1 DFQATT, CDR2 SNEGSKA (reference sequence). The V and J ends lost 4 bases and 2 bases, in that order; junction bases with no gene match: 2. The CDR3 DNA is TGCAGTGCTATAGCGGGGGGAACCTACGAGCAGTACTTC. It is translated as CSAIAGGTYEQYF.

This clonotype was seen more than once but under ten times. CDR3 nucleotide sequence: TGTGCCAGCAGCTGGCAGGGAGATGGCACTGAAGCTTTCTTT. Its translation is CASSWQGDGTEAFF. The V and J genes are TRBV5-5 and TRBJ1-1, with TRBD1 as a possible D gene (5 bases). V was cut by 3 bases and J by 4 bases, with 13 bases left in between. Germline V gene data show CDR1 as SGHKS and CDR2 as YYEKEE (reference sequence). CDR3 length: 14 residues.

Many counts were recorded for this clonotype. This rearrangement joins TRBV7-9 to TRBJ2-6, with D tentatively TRBD1 (5 bases). Trimming removed 6 bases from V and 0 bases from J, with 12 bases in between. Per the germline V gene, CDR1 is SEHNR and CDR2 is FQNEAQ (reference sequence). This CDR3 is 16 amino acids long. CDR3 sequence (DNA): TGTGCCAGCAGATCAAGGCAGGGCTCTGGGGCCAACGTCCTGACTTTC. Translated: CASRSRQGSGANVLTF.

This sequence joins TRBV5-1 and TRBJ2-5; the match to TRBD1 covers 9 bases. CDR1 SGHRS and CDR2 YFSETQ come from the germline V gene. With 6 bases clipped from V and 7 bases from J, the junction kept 7 bases outside the gene matches. This CDR3 region has 13 residues. CDR3 loop: CASKETGGMTQYF. The CDR3 coding sequence is TGCGCCAGCAAGGAAACAGGGGGCATGACCCAGTACTTC.

There are many counts of this clonotype. V usage is TRBV7-2 and J usage is TRBJ1-1; D call uncertain. The CDR3 sequence is 13 residues long. Between the trimmed V and J ends, which lost 5 bases and 1 base, there was a span of 8 bases. Germline assignment: CDR1 SGHTA and CDR2 FQGNSA. The CDR3 DNA is TGTGCCAGCAGCGATCAGAGGAACACTGAAGCTTTCTTT. Amino acids: CASSDQRNTEAFF. The full variable domain, with the rest looked up from reference TRBV7-2 and TRBJ1-1, is GAGVSQSPSNKVTEKGKDVELRCDPISGHTALYWYRQSLGQGLEFLIYFQGNSAPDKSGLPSDRFSAERTGGSVSTLTIQRTQQEDSAVYLCASSDQRNTEAFFGQGTRLTVV.

This clonotype was detected ten times or more. V and J are TRBV7-2 and TRBJ2-3; TRBD2 is a possible D gene (5 bases). The germline V and J ends were trimmed by 2 bases and 4 bases, with 10 bases remaining between them. Looked up from germline, CDR1 is SGHTA and CDR2 is FQGNSA. The CDR3 is made up of 14 amino acids. CDR3 nucleotide sequence: TGTGCCAGCAGCTTAAGGAGGTCGCCAGATACGCAGTATTTT. Translation gives CASSLRRSPDTQYF.

The chain combines TRBV5-1 with TRBJ1-1; perhaps TRBD1 as D (6 bases). Per the germline V gene, CDR1 is SGHRS and CDR2 is YFSETQ. V lost 4 bases to trimming and J lost 3 bases, with 13 bases between them. The CDR3 has 14 residues. The CDR3 DNA follows: TGCGCCAGCAGCCGTACGGGACATGACACTGAAGCTTTCTTT. It codes for CASSRTGHDTEAFF. The variable domain in full, with the rest retrieved from reference TRBV5-1 and TRBJ1-1, is KAGVTQTPRYLIKTRGQQVTLSCSPISGHRSVSWYQQTPGQGLQFLFEYFSETQRNKGNFPGRFSGRQFSNSRSEMNVSTLELGDSALYLCASSRTGHDTEAFFGQGTRLTVV.

This clonotype has a count of ten or more. The chain joins TRBV7-2 to TRBJ2-7; maybe TRBD1 (6 bases). CDR3 length equals 13 residues. Germline V CDR1 and CDR2: SGHTA, FQGNSA. Between the trimmed V and J ends, which lost 5 bases and 3 bases, there was a span of 11 bases. CDR3 nucleotides: TGTGCCAGCAGCACACAACAGGGCTACGAGCAGTACTTC. Translating gives CASSTQQGYEQYF.

V usage is TRBV6-6 and J usage is TRBJ1-6; TRBD1 matches 12 bases. CDR1 is MNHNY, CDR2 SVGAGI, per germline (reference sequence). V trimming: 1 base; J trimming: 9 bases; junction bases outside the gene matches: 1. CDR3 size: 15 residues. The CDR3 protein is CASSYWDRGPSPLHF. CDR3 DNA: TGTGCCAGCAGTTACTGGGACAGGGGGCCTTCACCCCTCCACTTT.

The CDR3 sequence is CSARVGKRPPDTQYF. The CDR3 bases are TGCAGCGCCCGGGTGGGGAAAAGACCGCCAGATACGCAGTATTTT. The J gene is TRBJ2-3, the V gene TRBV29-1; D is uncertain. V lost 7 bases to trimming and J lost 4 bases, with 21 bases between them. The CDR3 totals 15 residues. The germline CDR1 and CDR2 sequences are SQVTM and ANQGSEA.

This clonotype was counted between two and nine times. The rearrangement joins TRBV29-1 to TRBJ2-5, with TRBD2 matching over 9 bases. The CDR3 totals 13 residues. V shed 2 bases, J shed 2 bases, and the junction held 0 bases outside the gene matches. Germline V gene lookup returns CDR1 SQVTM and CDR2 ANQGSEA. The CDR3 DNA sequence: TGCAGCGTTGAAACTAGCGGGCAAGAGACCCAGTACTTC. It translates to CSVETSGQETQYF.

Only a few counts were recorded for this clonotype. The V gene is TRBV5-1, the J gene TRBJ1-1; no clear D. Germline V gene sequence: CDR1 SGHRS, CDR2 YFSETQ. Trimming removed 9 bases at V and 0 bases at J, with 12 bases between. The CDR3 totals 13 residues. In nucleotides, the CDR3 is TGCGCCACCTCGGTAGGGATGAACACTGAAGCTTTCTTT. It encodes CATSVGMNTEAFF.

The J gene is TRBJ2-2, the V gene TRBV5-1, with 11 positions matching TRBD1. The trim removed 0 bases at V and 2 bases at J, leaving 6 bases unmatched. Germline assignment: CDR1 SGHRS and CDR2 YFSETQ. The CDR3 is 18 amino acids. CDR3 sequence (DNA): TGCGCCAGCAGCTTGGGGACAGGGGGCCTCCGAAACACCGGGGAGCTGTTTTTT. This gives the protein CASSLGTGGLRNTGELFF. The whole variable domain, filled in from reference TRBV5-1 and TRBJ2-2, reads KAGVTQTPRYLIKTRGQQVTLSCSPISGHRSVSWYQQTPGQGLQFLFEYFSETQRNKGNFPGRFSGRQFSNSRSEMNVSTLELGDSALYLCASSLGTGGLRNTGELFFGEGSRLTVL.

This clonotype showed up many times. This sequence joins TRBV7-3 and TRBJ2-1; 8 bases agree with TRBD2. The CDR3 totals 16 residues. Germline V gene sequence: CDR1 SGHTA, CDR2 FQGTGA. Losses at the gene ends were 3 bases for V and 0 bases for J; bases not matched to a gene: 4. The CDR3 region has the DNA TGTGCCAGCAGCTTCGGGGGGGCCGGCTCCTACAATGAGCAGTTCTTC. It specifies CASSFGGAGSYNEQFF.

This clonotype was observed a handful of times. CDR3 region: CASSQAARRGSYNEQFF. The CDR3 DNA reads as TGTGCCAGCAGCCAAGCCGCCCGCAGGGGTTCTTACAATGAGCAGTTCTTC. This chain joins TRBV4-2 and TRBJ2-1; D might be TRBD1 (6 bases). The V end lost 1 base, the J end lost 4 bases, and 17 bases lay between the germline ends. The CDR3 runs 17 residues. Germline CDR1 reads LGHNA; CDR2 reads YNFKEQ.

This clonotype was recorded a few times. This sequence joins TRBV7-9 and TRBJ2-5; the D gene is possibly TRBD2 (5 bases). Trimming took off 5 bases at V and 1 base at J, with 8 bases between the two ends. Germline V gives CDR1 SEHNR, CDR2 FQNEAQ (reference sequence). The CDR3 has 13 amino acids. CDR3: CASSREGQETQYF. The CDR3 DNA is TGTGCCAGCAGCCGAGAGGGCCAAGAGACCCAGTACTTC.

The chain carries TRBV7-3 and TRBJ2-3; 9 bases line up with TRBD2. Germline values: CDR1 SGHTA, CDR2 FQGTGA. J lost 13 bases, V lost 2 bases, and 13 bases had no gene match. There are 15 residues in the CDR3. For the CDR3, the DNA is TGTGCCAGCAGCTTACAGGAGGCGGGGGGGCCCGTCAAGTATTTT. It yields the protein CASSLQEAGGPVKYF.

In its sample, this clonotype was seen many times. The rearrangement uses TRBV4-2 and TRBJ2-1; 8 positions match TRBD1. Germline trimming cut 4 bases from V and 8 bases from J; bases unmatched to any gene: 13. Germline CDR1 LGHNA, CDR2 YNFKEQ. The CDR3 consists of 16 residues. This chain's CDR3 is CASSPRSGGNGYEQFF. The CDR3 coding sequence is TGTGCCAGCAGCCCCCGGTCAGGGGGCAATGGGTATGAGCAGTTCTTC.

This clonotype was seen at least ten times. The genes are TRBV12-3 or TRBV12-4 and TRBJ1-5, with TRBD1 matching over 7 bases. V gave up 10 bases and J gave up 2 bases; unmatched junction bases: 5. This CDR3 is built from 13 residues. As DNA, the CDR3 is TGTGCCACCCGTGGACAGGGCAATCAGCCCCAGCATTTT. Its translation: CATRGQGNQPQHF.

In its sample, this clonotype was seen a few times. J is TRBJ2-7 and V is TRBV11-3; possibly TRBD2 for D (7 bases). This CDR3 spans 12 amino acids. V lost 10 bases to trimming and J lost 7 bases, with 17 bases between them. Germline lookup yields CDR1 SGHNT and CDR2 YENEEA. CDR3 DNA sequence: TGTGCCACCCGGGGGCCGGGAGGAGAGCAGTACTTC. Translating it yields CATRGPGGEQYF.

This rearrangement joins TRBV20-1 to TRBJ2-4; D possibly corresponds to TRBD2 (7 bases). Germline CDR1 is DFQATT and CDR2 is SNEGSKA (reference sequence). The CDR3 runs 12 residues. V gave up 1 base and J gave up 7 bases, with 8 bases separating them. The CDR3 DNA is TGCAGTGCTAGAGCGGGGGGCAACATTCAGTACTTC. Translated: CSARAGGNIQYF.

This chain links TRBV25-1 with TRBJ2-3, with D unclear. This CDR3 has 13 amino acids. Per germline, CDR1 MGHDK and CDR2 SYGVNS. The V end was cut by 3 bases, the J end by 0 bases, with 4 bases between. The CDR3, as DNA: TGTGCCAGCAGTGAGGATAGCACAGATACGCAGTATTTT. It translates to CASSEDSTDTQYF.

In regard to this clonotype: An end of the junction does not agree with germline; a read error may underlie this. The chain joins TRBV7-9 to TRBJ2-4, with TRBD2 matching over 13 bases. This CDR3 is 13 amino acids long. Germline V gene data show CDR1 as SEHNR and CDR2 as FQNEAQ (reference sequence). CDR3 DNA sequence: TGTGCCAGCAGCTCTTCCCCCGGACTAGCGGGGGCCTTC. Protein sequence: CASSSSPGLAGAF.